These 31 T cell receptor beta chains were all obtained from the same sample, sequenced in a study of CD8+CD57+ T cells in acquired aplastic anemia (dated by TCRdb to the late 2010s). The run used an Illumina HiSeq 2000. Profiling of TCR beta VDJ combinations and CDR3 sequences used genomic DNA as the template. TCRdb itself trimmed the public reads at Q25 with fastp, ran MiXCR and retained productive beta chains. Here each entry gathers all rows of one CDR3 protein and keeps the most common genes and DNA. The table for this sample lists a few hundred thousand distinct CDR3 sequences; roughly 35% of them were counted only once. The ten biggest clones cover 0.95% to 1.3% of the sample. Sequencing used sorted CD4+, CD8+, or CD8+CD57+ T cells (not recorded which) from PBMCs. Source of these receptors: a human donor in good health, serving as a control.

This clonotype has ten or more counts. The chain uses TRBV9 and TRBJ2-1; D perhaps matches TRBD1 (6 bases). Trimming took 3 bases from V and 2 from J, leaving 12 bases between them. The CDR3 runs to 15 residues. CDR1 and CDR2 from the germline V gene are SGDLS and YYNGEE. CDR3 sequence reads: CASSATGSPYNEQFF. In DNA form, the CDR3 reads TGTGCCAGCAGCGCTACAGGGTCGCCCTACAATGAGCAGTTCTTC.

Here the CDR3 DNA reads TGCAGTGCTAGACCCACAGGGAGTGCCGGGGAGCTGTTTTTT. Translating gives CSARPTGSAGELFF. V is TRBV20-1 and J is TRBJ2-2; perhaps TRBD1 as D (6 bases). The CDR3 runs 14 residues. CDR1 and CDR2 from the germline V gene are DFQATT and SNEGSKA (reference sequence). The V end lost 2 bases, the J end lost 6 bases, and 13 bases lay between the germline ends.

Ten or more counts support this clonotype. The V call is TRBV11-2, the J call TRBJ2-7; D remains ambiguous. The CDR3 covers 15 residues. Trimming cost V 1 base and J 1 base, with 11 bases left between them. In germline, CDR1 is SGHAT, CDR2 FQNNGV. This CDR3 reads CASSLGTGRSYEQYF. The CDR3 DNA reads TGTGCCAGCAGCTTAGGGACGGGCAGATCCTACGAGCAGTACTTC.

The genes are TRBV15 and TRBJ2-7, with 8 bases fitting TRBD1. CDR3 length: 14 amino acids. Trimming at V came to 4 bases and at J to 7 bases, leaving 9 bases not matched to a gene. Per germline, CDR1 LNHNV and CDR2 YYDKDF (reference sequence). CDR3 region: CATSTPGQAGEQYF. CDR3 bases: TGTGCCACCAGCACGCCGGGACAGGCCGGGGAGCAGTACTTC.

This clonotype was seen only a few times. V usage is TRBV5-1 and J usage is TRBJ2-2, with D possibly being TRBD1 or TRBD2 (5 bases each). V was shortened by 4 bases and J by 4 bases, with 11 bases between the two germline ends. This CDR3 is 14 amino acids long. CDR1 is SGHRS and CDR2 is YFSETQ in the germline V gene. The CDR3 reads CASSPGTSTGELFF. The DNA of the CDR3 is TGCGCCAGCAGCCCCGGGACGTCCACCGGGGAGCTGTTTTTT.

Notes on this clonotype: An end of the junction does not agree with germline; a read error may underlie this. The V call is TRBV6-1, the J call TRBJ1-2; TRBD1 aligns across 8 bases. Germline values: CDR1 MNHNS, CDR2 SASEGT. This CDR3 comprises 14 residues. The DNA for the CDR3 is TGTACCAGCAGTGACCTGGACAGGGTGAAAGGCTACACCTTC. Translating it yields CTSSDLDRVKGYTF.

About this clonotype itself: A read error may be the cause here, since a much bigger clone is one base away. The chain couples TRBV12-3 or TRBV12-4 to TRBJ1-2; D gene unclear. With 6 bases removed from V and 3 bases from J, the gap between germline ends came to 17 bases. This CDR3 spans 15 amino acids. The CDR3 region has the DNA TGTGCCAGCAGCTCGCAAAGGAGGGCTGACTATGGCTACACCTTC. Residues: CASSSQRRADYGYTF.

The chain joins TRBV2 to TRBJ2-1, with D tentatively TRBD1 or TRBD2 (7 bases each). Germline CDR1 and CDR2: SNHLY and FYNNEI. This CDR3 is built from 14 residues. Trimming stripped 8 bases from V and 1 base from J, with 12 bases between. The CDR3: CASHQGGSYNEQFF. CDR3 in DNA: TGTGCCAGCCATCAGGGGGGGTCCTACAATGAGCAGTTCTTC. Filled out from reference TRBV2 and TRBJ2-1, the complete variable domain reads EPEVTQTPSHQVTQMGQEVILRCVPISNHLYFYWYRQILGQKVEFLVSFYNNEISEKSEIFDDQFSVERPDGSNFTLKIRSTKLEDSAMYFCASHQGGSYNEQFFGPGTRLTVL.

This clonotype was detected many times. The genes are TRBV20-1 and TRBJ2-3; 8 bases agree with TRBD2. CDR3 length: 15 residues. Germline trimming cut 5 bases from V and 2 bases from J; bases unmatched to any gene: 9. The germline V gene has CDR1 DFQATT and CDR2 SNEGSKA (reference sequence). CDR3 loop: CSAEPGLENTDTQYF. DNA for the CDR3: TGCAGTGCTGAACCGGGACTAGAGAACACAGATACGCAGTATTTT.

This clonotype was detected once. The rearrangement uses TRBV20-1 and TRBJ2-5, with D perhaps TRBD2 (5 bases). Germline V lookup: CDR1 DFQATT, CDR2 SNEGSKA (reference sequence). V lost 4 bases to trimming and J lost 3 bases, with 9 bases between them. The CDR3 has 12 amino acids. The CDR3 sequence: CSANGREETQYF. CDR3 DNA: TGCAGTGCTAATGGGAGAGAAGAGACCCAGTACTTC.

This clonotype appeared a few times. The rearrangement uses TRBV6-1 and TRBJ2-7; D is uncertain. V lost 4 bases and J 4 bases, leaving 8 bases between the germline ends. The V gene's germline CDR1 is MNHNS and CDR2 SASEGT. CDR3 size: 12 residues. The DNA for the CDR3 is TGTGCCAGCAGTGTCCCCCCTTACGAGCAGTACTTC. This gives the protein CASSVPPYEQYF.

Many counts were recorded for this clonotype. The rearrangement links TRBV2 to TRBJ1-6; D not certain. The germline V gene encodes CDR1 SNHLY and CDR2 FYNNEI. V was trimmed by 8 bases and J by 8 bases, leaving 16 bases between them. The CDR3 covers 14 residues. CDR3 sequence reads: CASRRSRADSPLHF. In nucleotides, the CDR3 is TGTGCCAGCCGGAGGTCTAGGGCGGATTCACCCCTCCACTTT.

This chain connects TRBV11-2 to TRBJ2-4; 9 bases match TRBD1. The CDR3 loop spans 17 amino acids. V shed 2 bases and J 0 bases; nucleotides not matched to a gene: 5. Germline CDR1 and CDR2: SGHAT and FQNNGV. The CDR3 here is CASSLNDRGLAKNIQYF. Written as DNA, the CDR3 is TGTGCCAGCAGCTTAAACGACAGGGGGTTAGCCAAAAACATTCAGTACTTC.

As to this clonotype: Being one base from a much bigger clone, this may be a read error. The rearrangement uses TRBV2 and TRBJ1-4; no clear D gene. Germline V gene lookup returns CDR1 SNHLY and CDR2 FYNNEI. The CDR3 runs 16 residues. The CDR3 sequence is CASSDGRSLLNEKLLF. The DNA of the CDR3 is TGTGCCAGCAGCGACGGTCGGAGCCTGTTGAATGAAAAACTGCTTTTT.

The chain carries TRBV9 and TRBJ1-3; 7 bases align to TRBD1. The CDR3 has 15 residues. Germline lookup yields CDR1 SGDLS and CDR2 YYNGEE. The V segment lost 0 bases and the J segment 2 bases; nucleotides outside the gene matches: 2. This chain's CDR3 is CASSVGQGAGNTIYF. Written as DNA, the CDR3 is TGTGCCAGCAGCGTAGGACAGGGAGCTGGAAACACCATATATTTT.

In its sample, this clonotype was seen many times. The V call is TRBV4-1, the J call TRBJ1-2, with TRBD1 identical over 7 bases. V gave up 5 bases and J gave up 4 bases; unmatched junction bases: 13. The CDR3 covers 16 residues. Germline loops: CDR1 MGHRA, CDR2 YSYEKL. For the CDR3, the DNA is TGCGCCAGCAGCAGGGGTCCAGGACAGGAGAGCTATGGCTACACCTTC. It specifies CASSRGPGQESYGYTF.

The chain employs TRBV14 and TRBJ1-2, with 8 nucleotides matching TRBD1. Germline CDR1 reads SGHDN; CDR2 reads FVKESK. The CDR3 consists of 13 residues. Trimming cost V 8 bases and J 3 bases; bases outside gene matches: 5. CDR3 sequence reads: CASSPQGDYGYTF. In nucleotides, the CDR3 is TGTGCCAGCTCACCACAGGGGGACTATGGCTACACCTTC.

The chain joins TRBV15 to TRBJ2-7, with D unresolved. Between the trimmed V and J ends, which lost 2 bases and 0 bases, there was a span of 14 bases. Germline V gene lookup returns CDR1 LNHNV and CDR2 YYDKDF (reference sequence). CDR3 size: 16 residues. The CDR3 DNA sequence: TGTGCCACCAGCAGACTCGGCGGAGATACCTCCTACGAGCAGTACTTC. It specifies CATSRLGGDTSYEQYF.

With regard to this clonotype: A much larger clone sits a single nucleotide away, making a read error possible. The chain uses TRBV5-1 and TRBJ2-1, with TRBD1 identical over 9 bases. CDR3 length: 15 amino acids. V shed 0 bases and J 6 bases; nucleotides not matched to a gene: 4. Germline V gene lookup returns CDR1 SGHRS and CDR2 YFSETQ. The CDR3 region has the DNA TGCGCCAGCAGCTTGGACCCGGGACAGGGCAATGAGCAGTTCTTC. Translation: CASSLDPGQGNEQFF. The full variable domain, rest sourced from reference TRBV5-1 and TRBJ2-1, is KAGVTQTPRYLIKTRGQQVTLSCSPISGHRSVSWYQQTPGQGLQFLFEYFSETQRNKGNFPGRFSGRQFSNSRSEMNVSTLELGDSALYLCASSLDPGQGNEQFFGPGTRLTVL.

The chain links TRBV11-2 to TRBJ1-1; D uncertain. The V gene's germline CDR1 is SGHAT and CDR2 FQNNGV. V was trimmed by 4 bases and J by 0 bases, leaving 9 bases between them. There are 14 residues in the CDR3. In DNA, the CDR3 is TGTGCCAGCAGCTATACCCGTTTGAACACTGAAGCTTTCTTT. Translation: CASSYTRLNTEAFF.

This clonotype was observed a few times. This rearrangement joins TRBV27 to TRBJ1-5; TRBD1 might be the D (5 bases). V lost 4 bases to trimming and J lost 7 bases, with 17 bases between them. Germline assignment: CDR1 MNHEY and CDR2 SMNVEV (reference sequence). The CDR3 spans 15 residues. The CDR3 spells CASSSRGLRGQPQHF. Here the CDR3 DNA reads TGTGCCAGCAGTTCCCGGGGCCTCCGAGGGCAGCCCCAGCATTTT.

This clonotype was recorded many times. CDR3 DNA sequence: TGTGCCAGCAGCGAACGAGTCACGCTGAGTGTCTACACCTTC. It codes for CASSERVTLSVYTF. The chain links TRBV12-3 or TRBV12-4 to TRBJ1-2, with D uncertain. Trimming pared 6 bases from V and 10 bases from J, leaving 21 bases between. This CDR3 region has 14 residues.

This clonotype was counted only a few times. V usage is TRBV5-5 and J usage is TRBJ1-4; 10 positions agree with TRBD1. The CDR3 runs 15 residues. The germline CDR1 and CDR2 sequences are SGHKS and YYEKEE (reference sequence). V lost 1 base and J lost 6; bases outside the gene matches: 3. The chain's CDR3 is CASSLRGQGDEKLFF. The CDR3 DNA is TGTGCCAGCAGCTTGAGAGGACAGGGGGATGAAAAACTGTTTTTT. The variable domain in full, completed from reference TRBV5-5 and TRBJ1-4, reads DAGVTQSPTHLIKTRGQQVTLRCSPISGHKSVSWYQQVLGQGPQFIFQYYEKEERGRGNFPDRFSARQFPNYSSELNVNALLLGDSALYLCASSLRGQGDEKLFFGSGTQLSVL.

The chain carries TRBV19 and TRBJ1-1, with a possible D match to TRBD1 (5 bases). Trimming took off 9 bases at V and 3 bases at J, with 17 bases between the two ends. The CDR3 runs to 14 residues. Germline CDR1 reads LNHDA; CDR2 reads SQIVND (reference sequence). CDR3 DNA: TGTGCCAGCAGGTATCGGGGACCAGACACTGAAGCTTTCTTT. This gives the protein CASRYRGPDTEAFF.

This clonotype was detected many times. V and J are TRBV7-2 and TRBJ2-3; weak D call: TRBD2 (5 bases). The CDR3 has 13 amino acids. The germline V and J ends were trimmed by 3 bases and 5 bases, with 9 bases remaining between them. The germline V gene has CDR1 SGHTA and CDR2 FQGNSA. CDR3 in DNA: TGTGCCAGCAGCTTGGTCGGGGAAGATACGCAGTATTTT. It yields the protein CASSLVGEDTQYF. Using reference TRBV7-2 and TRBJ2-3 for the parts outside the CDR3, the full variable domain is GAGVSQSPSNKVTEKGKDVELRCDPISGHTALYWYRQSLGQGLEFLIYFQGNSAPDKSGLPSDRFSAERTGGSVSTLTIQRTQQEDSAVYLCASSLVGEDTQYFGPGTRLTVL.

In this sample, this clonotype turned up many times. V gene TRBV25-1 combines with J gene TRBJ1-2; 8 bases map to TRBD1. J gave up 1 base and V 6 bases, and 4 bases lay outside the gene matches. In germline, CDR1 is MGHDK, CDR2 SYGVNS. The CDR3 has 14 residues. Here the CDR3 DNA reads TGTGCCAGCAGGCCAACAGGGGGTAACTATGGCTACACCTTC. As protein: CASRPTGGNYGYTF.

This clonotype was seen only a few times. This chain connects TRBV10-3 to TRBJ1-2, with 7 bases fitting TRBD1. CDR3 length equals 14 residues. CDR1 is ENHRY, CDR2 SYGVKD, per germline. V dropped 10 bases and J dropped 4; count of bases not matched to a gene: 12. CDR3 loop: CASKNGGGGYGYTF. DNA for the CDR3: TGTGCCAGCAAGAATGGAGGGGGCGGCTATGGCTACACCTTC.

As to this clonotype: A read error is possible here, since a much larger clone lies one base away. J is TRBJ1-2 and V is TRBV7-2; D is possibly TRBD1 (5 bases). V lost 5 bases and J 0 bases, leaving 13 bases between the germline ends. CDR1 and CDR2 (germline): SGHTA, FQGNSA. The CDR3 is 15 residues long. This CDR3 reads CASSPRQSTNYGYTF. For the CDR3, the DNA is TGTGCCAGCAGCCCACGACAGAGCACTAACTATGGCTACACCTTC.

Only one count was recorded for this clonotype. In DNA form, the CDR3 reads TGTGCCAGCAGCCACCGGACAGGGAACTATGGCTACACCTTC. Translating gives CASSHRTGNYGYTF. V and J are TRBV11-1 and TRBJ1-2, with 8 positions matching TRBD1. This CDR3 is built from 14 residues. Germline CDR1 reads SGHAT; CDR2 reads FQDESV (reference sequence). V was pared by 5 bases and J by 2 bases, with 4 bases of the junction left unmatched.

This clonotype has at least ten counts. The rearrangement links TRBV19 to TRBJ2-7; 7 bases map to TRBD2. V lost 6 bases and J lost 3; bases outside the gene matches: 11. The CDR3 is 15 residues long. CDR1 is LNHDA and CDR2 is SQIVND in the germline V gene (reference sequence). In DNA form, the CDR3 reads TGTGCCAGTAGAAAAAGCGGGGCCGAACTCTACGAGCAGTACTTC. Protein sequence: CASRKSGAELYEQYF.

V gene TRBV19 combines with J gene TRBJ2-7; 9 bases fit TRBD2. From germline, CDR1 is LNHDA and CDR2 SQIVND (reference sequence). The V gene end was trimmed by 3 bases and the J gene end by 0 bases; junction bases not matched to a gene: 6. The CDR3 consists of 16 residues. DNA of the CDR3: TGTGCCAGTAGTATTCCCCGAGCGGGAGGCTCCTACGAGCAGTACTTC. It encodes CASSIPRAGGSYEQYF.